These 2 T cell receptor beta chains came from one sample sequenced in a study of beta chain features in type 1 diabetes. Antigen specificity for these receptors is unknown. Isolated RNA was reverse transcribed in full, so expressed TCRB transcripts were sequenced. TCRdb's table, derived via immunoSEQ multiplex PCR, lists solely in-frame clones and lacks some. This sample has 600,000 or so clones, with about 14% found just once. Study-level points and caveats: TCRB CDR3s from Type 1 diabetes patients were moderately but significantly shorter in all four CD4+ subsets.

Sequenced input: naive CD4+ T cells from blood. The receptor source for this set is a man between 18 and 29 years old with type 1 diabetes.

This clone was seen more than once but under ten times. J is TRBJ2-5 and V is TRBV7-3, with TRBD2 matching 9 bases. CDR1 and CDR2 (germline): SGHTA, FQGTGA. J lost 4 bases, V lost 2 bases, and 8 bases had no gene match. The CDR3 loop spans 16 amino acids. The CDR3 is CASSLSRLAGRETQYF. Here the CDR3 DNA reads TGTGCCAGCAGCTTATCAAGGCTAGCGGGGAGAGAGACCCAGTACTTC. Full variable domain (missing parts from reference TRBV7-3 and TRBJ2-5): GAGVSQTPSNKVTEKGKYVELRCDPISGHTALYWYRQSLGQGPEFLIYFQGTGAADDSGLPNDRFFAVRPEGSVSTLKIQRTERGDSAVYLCASSLSRLAGRETQYFGPGTRLLVL.

The CDR3 DNA reads as TGTGCCAGCAGCGTAGAAGCAGGGCCTTATGGCTACACCTTC. Protein sequence: CASSVEAGPYGYTF. The rearrangement uses TRBV9 and TRBJ1-2; D is possibly TRBD1 (5 bases). The germline gives CDR1 SGDLS, CDR2 YYNGEE. The CDR3 has 14 residues. Trimming removed 0 bases from V and 5 bases from J, with 11 bases in between.